Listed here are 24 T cell receptor beta chains from one sample, sequenced in a study of T cells after yellow fever vaccination (dated by TCRdb to between 2018 and 2021). The library was built by means of 5' RACE. The sample was run on an Illumina HiSeq 2500. In-frame beta chains were kept once TCRdb had trimmed the public reads at Q25 with fastp and called clones with MiXCR. Every entry covers one CDR3 protein and lists the most common genes and DNA from its rows. Within this sample are about 360,000 distinct CDR3 sequences, with over 5% of them counted one time only. The ten largest clones take up about 15% of the sample. Taken with the paper, the label for treatment or condition translates to: live attenuated yellow fever vaccine strain. The sample in question was PBMCs, obtained 5 days after the yellow fever booster vaccination. The source of these receptors is a man under 40 who received the YFV17D yellow fever vaccine.

This clonotype has just a few counts. The V and J genes are TRBV5-6 and TRBJ2-7; D gene unclear. This CDR3 has 11 residues. The V gene lost 2 bases and the J gene lost 6 bases, with 6 bases spanning the gap. The germline V gene has CDR1 SGHDT and CDR2 YYEEEE. The CDR3 nucleotides read TGTGCCAGCAGCTTTGGAACCGAGCAGTACTTC. Its protein is CASSFGTEQYF.

The chain employs TRBV6-1 and TRBJ1-4; TRBD1 is a possible D gene (5 bases). The CDR3 covers 13 residues. Germline CDR1 MNHNS, CDR2 SASEGT. V was pared by 5 bases and J by 7 bases, with 11 bases between. As DNA, the CDR3 is TGTGCCAGCAGTCCCCCAGGGAGTGAAAAACTGTTTTTT. Its translation is CASSPPGSEKLFF.

This chain joins TRBV5-1 and TRBJ2-7, with TRBD2 matching 9 bases. The germline V gene has CDR1 SGHRS and CDR2 YFSETQ. J was trimmed by 2 bases and V by 5 bases; bases with no gene match: 11. The CDR3 loop spans 16 amino acids. The DNA of the CDR3 is TGCGCCAGCAGTGAAGGTCCTAGCGGGGTAACCTACGAGCAGTACTTC. This encodes CASSEGPSGVTYEQYF.

This clonotype was seen many times. The chain combines TRBV25-1 with TRBJ2-2; 16 bases map to TRBD2. CDR1 is MGHDK and CDR2 is SYGVNS in the germline V gene. The CDR3 spans 21 residues. V gave up 4 bases and J gave up 4 bases; unmatched junction bases: 15. The CDR3 sequence is CASSGTWGTSGRASGTGELFF. The DNA for the CDR3 is TGTGCCAGCAGTGGGACATGGGGGACTAGCGGGAGGGCCTCGGGCACCGGGGAGCTGTTTTTT.

The chain employs TRBV14 and TRBJ2-1; D possibly corresponds to TRBD2 (5 bases). The germline V and J ends were trimmed by 8 bases and 11 bases, with 16 bases remaining between them. The CDR3 has 12 residues. In germline, CDR1 is SGHDN, CDR2 FVKESK. The CDR3 here is CASGATTLKQFF. CDR3 DNA: TGTGCCAGCGGAGCGACTACCCTTAAGCAGTTCTTC.

The V and J genes are TRBV5-5 and TRBJ2-7; 9 positions agree with TRBD1. The CDR3 covers 14 residues. Germline V CDR1 and CDR2: SGHKS, YYEKEE (reference sequence). V dropped 5 bases and J dropped 2; count of bases not matched to a gene: 5. The CDR3 loop is CASRNGQGTYEQYF. The CDR3 region has the DNA TGTGCCAGCAGAAATGGACAGGGGACCTACGAGCAGTACTTC.

The J gene is TRBJ1-4, the V gene TRBV7-2; D remains ambiguous. The length of the CDR3 is 14 residues. With 5 bases removed from V and 5 bases from J, the gap between germline ends came to 12 bases. Per germline, CDR1 SGHTA and CDR2 FQGNSA. This chain's CDR3 is CASSLTRANEKLFF. In DNA form, the CDR3 reads TGTGCCAGCAGCCTAACACGGGCGAATGAAAAACTGTTTTTT.

In its sample, this clonotype was seen many times. This chain uses TRBV11-2 with TRBJ2-7, with 7 bases aligning to TRBD2. Germline CDR1 and CDR2: SGHAT and FQNNGV. With V trimmed by 5 bases and J by 7 bases, 17 bases remained unmatched. The CDR3 runs to 16 residues. CDR3 coding DNA: TGTGCCAGCAGCGACCCGACTAGCAGGATCATGATGGAGCAGTACTTC. It codes for CASSDPTSRIMMEQYF.

This clonotype was counted ten times or more. This chain links TRBV28 with TRBJ2-5; D call uncertain. Germline V gene data show CDR1 as MDHEN and CDR2 as SYDVKM. V was pared by 7 bases and J by 5 bases, with 11 bases between. CDR3 length equals 12 residues. CDR3 in DNA: TGTGCCAGCACCCGAGGAGTGGAGACCCAGTACTTC. Its protein product is CASTRGVETQYF. Together with reference TRBV28 and TRBJ2-5, the CDR3 gives the full variable domain: DVKVTQSSRYLVKRTGEKVFLECVQDMDHENMFWYRQDPGLGLRLIYFSYDVKMKEKGDIPEGYSVSREKKERFSLILESASTNQTSMYLCASTRGVETQYFGPGTRLLVL.

CDR3 amino acids: CASSLTSGTGEQYF. CDR3 sequence (DNA): TGTGCCAGCAGCCTGACTAGCGGGACGGGAGAGCAGTACTTC. The chain has TRBV7-9 and TRBJ2-7, with 11 bases aligning to TRBD2. This CDR3 is built from 14 residues. Germline V CDR1 and CDR2: SEHNR, FQNEAQ (reference sequence). Trimming took 5 bases from V and 7 from J; bases not matched to a gene: 7.

With respect to this clonotype: This may be a read error: a much more frequent sequence differs by one nucleotide. The chain couples TRBV20-1 to TRBJ1-6; 8 bases align to TRBD1. The CDR3 totals 16 residues. Germline V gene sequence: CDR1 DFQATT, CDR2 SNEGSKA (reference sequence). Trimming cost V 2 bases and J 8 bases; bases outside gene matches: 11. The CDR3 DNA reads as TGCAGTGCTAGATCCGGTGGACAGGGAAATCATTCACCCCTCCACTTT. Protein sequence: CSARSGGQGNHSPLHF.

This clonotype came up a few times. The chain combines TRBV18 with TRBJ1-1; no clear D gene. Germline V CDR1 and CDR2: KGHSH, LQKENI. Trimming pared 0 bases from V and 1 base from J, leaving 9 bases between. CDR3 length equals 15 residues. Here the CDR3 DNA reads TGTGCCAGCTCACCACCGTCACAAAGGAACACTGAAGCTTTCTTT. This encodes CASSPPSQRNTEAFF. The full variable domain, in which reference TRBV18 and TRBJ1-1 provide the parts outside the CDR3, is NAGVMQNPRHLVRRRGQEARLRCSPMKGHSHVYWYRQLPEEGLKFMVYLQKENIIDESGMPKERFSAEFPKEGPSILRIQQVVRGDSAAYFCASSPPSQRNTEAFFGQGTRLTVV.

This clonotype was picked up many times. The chain is built from TRBV6-2 or TRBV6-3 and TRBJ2-1, with TRBD1 as a possible D gene (5 bases). In germline, CDR1 is MNHEY, CDR2 SVGEGT. V gave up 1 base and J gave up 8 bases, with 21 bases separating them. This CDR3 contains 17 residues. CDR3 in amino acids: CASSYWSPGRATDEQFF. CDR3 in DNA: TGTGCCAGCAGTTACTGGTCTCCGGGCAGGGCGACGGATGAGCAGTTCTTC.

The gene calls are TRBV7-2 and TRBJ1-6; TRBD1 is a possible D gene (6 bases). Germline V gene sequence: CDR1 SGHTA, CDR2 FQGNSA. Trimming pared 3 bases from V and 4 bases from J, leaving 10 bases between. The CDR3 sequence is 15 residues long. The chain's CDR3 is CASSFQQGYNSPLHF. The CDR3 coding sequence is TGTGCCAGCAGCTTTCAACAGGGATATAATTCACCCCTCCACTTT.

This clonotype appeared many times. The rearrangement uses TRBV24-1 and TRBJ2-1, with 8 bases identical to TRBD2. Trimming removed 4 bases from V and 5 bases from J; junction bases left unmatched: 3. The CDR3 is 14 amino acids. Germline V gene lookup returns CDR1 KGHDR and CDR2 SFDVKD. The CDR3 nucleotides are TGTGCCACCAGTGACGTACTAGCGGACAATGAGCAGTTCTTC. This encodes CATSDVLADNEQFF.

This clonotype was seen a few times. V is TRBV6-1 and J is TRBJ2-7; weak D call: TRBD1 (5 bases). This CDR3 spans 14 amino acids. CDR1 is MNHNS, CDR2 SASEGT, per germline. V lost 5 bases and J lost 2, with 13 bases in between. CDR3 sequence reads: CASSKGMGTYEQYF. The CDR3 DNA follows: TGTGCCAGCAGTAAGGGGATGGGGACCTACGAGCAGTACTTC.

This clonotype was seen ten or more times. The V and J genes are TRBV5-1 and TRBJ1-5; TRBD1 aligns across 7 bases. Per the germline V gene, CDR1 is SGHRS and CDR2 is YFSETQ. The CDR3 is made up of 15 amino acids. The ends lost 1 base at V and 5 bases at J; junction bases unmatched: 6. CDR3 loop: CASSLSGTADQPQHF. The CDR3 bases are TGCGCCAGCAGCTTGTCCGGGACAGCCGATCAGCCCCAGCATTTT.

The V gene is TRBV28, the J gene TRBJ2-1; D call uncertain. The germline gives CDR1 MDHEN, CDR2 SYDVKM. The CDR3 spans 14 residues. V lost 0 bases and J lost 7, with 10 bases in between. CDR3 sequence: CASSLWRQSNEQFF. The DNA for the CDR3 is TGTGCCAGCAGTTTATGGCGGCAGTCTAATGAGCAGTTCTTC.

The chain is built from TRBV18 and TRBJ2-7, with unresolved D. CDR3 length: 11 amino acids. Trimming pared 6 bases from V and 5 bases from J, leaving 8 bases between. Germline CDR1 KGHSH, CDR2 LQKENI. The CDR3 loop reads CASSNFDEQYF. In nucleotides, the CDR3 is TGTGCCAGCTCGAACTTCGACGAGCAGTACTTC. The whole variable domain, filled in from reference TRBV18 and TRBJ2-7, reads NAGVMQNPRHLVRRRGQEARLRCSPMKGHSHVYWYRQLPEEGLKFMVYLQKENIIDESGMPKERFSAEFPKEGPSILRIQQVVRGDSAAYFCASSNFDEQYFGPGTRLTVT.

V usage is TRBV20-1 and J usage is TRBJ2-5; D is possibly TRBD1 (6 bases). The CDR3 loop spans 14 amino acids. Germline V CDR1 and CDR2: DFQATT, SNEGSKA (reference sequence). Between the trimmed V and J ends, which lost 6 bases and 2 bases, there was a span of 16 bases. The CDR3 is CSASRGSTQETQYF. DNA of the CDR3: TGCAGTGCCAGTAGGGGGTCCACGCAAGAGACCCAGTACTTC.

This clonotype showed up many times. The chain uses TRBV5-1 and TRBJ2-7; possibly TRBD2 for D (6 bases). V gave up 0 bases and J gave up 1 base, with 14 bases separating them. Germline V lookup: CDR1 SGHRS, CDR2 YFSETQ. The length of the CDR3 is 16 residues. DNA for the CDR3: TGCGCCAGCAGCTTGGGAAGAAGCGGGTTGTCCTACGAGCAGTACTTC. It yields the protein CASSLGRSGLSYEQYF.

In this sample, this clonotype turned up many times. V usage is TRBV7-2 and J usage is TRBJ2-5; D ambiguous. With 1 base removed from V and 5 bases from J, the gap between germline ends came to 17 bases. CDR1 is SGHTA, CDR2 FQGNSA, per germline. The CDR3 has 16 residues. The CDR3 here is CASSLGSVPSQETQYF. CDR3 DNA: TGTGCCAGCAGCTTAGGGTCGGTCCCGAGTCAGGAGACCCAGTACTTC.

This clonotype was recorded at least ten times. J is TRBJ2-3 and V is TRBV27; D is perhaps TRBD1 (6 bases). The germline V and J ends were trimmed by 5 bases and 7 bases, with 10 bases remaining between them. Germline CDR1 is MNHEY and CDR2 is SMNVEV (reference sequence). CDR3 size: 12 residues. This CDR3 is CASSPQGNTQYF. The CDR3 region has the DNA TGTGCCAGCAGTCCCCAGGGGAATACGCAGTATTTT.

There are many counts of this clonotype. The chain has TRBV7-9 and TRBJ1-5, with no clear D. CDR1 and CDR2 (germline): SEHNR, FQNEAQ (reference sequence). The germline V and J ends were trimmed by 3 bases and 5 bases, with 5 bases remaining between them. The CDR3 is 12 amino acids. The CDR3 is CASSFYDQPQHF. The DNA of the CDR3 is TGTGCCAGCAGCTTTTACGATCAGCCCCAGCATTTT.